These T cell receptor beta chains were read from a single sample in a study of sequential checkpoint blockade in melanoma. The table came from immunoSEQ multiplex PCR; TCRdb's copy has only in-frame clones and leaves some out. The top ten hold around 25% of the sample, which has approximately 3,800 clones, approximately 25% seen once. The sequences come from tumor tissue (inferred from file names), collected from a patient given nivolumab and ipilimumab in sequence. The source of these receptors is a human donor with melanoma. CDR3s include the opening cysteine and the closing phenylalanine or tryptophan. A D gene is named only where the DNA matches it firmly. Clone sizes are given selectively: once, few, many, or a class where the clone is expanded.

j_call clone_size v_call d_call cdr3_nt cdr3_aa
TRBJ2-5 . TRBV30 . TGTGCTGGGGGAGTCACCGAAGAGACCCAGTACTTC CAGGVTEETQYF
TRBJ2-3 many TRBV9 TRBD1 TGTGCCAGCAGCCCAAGGGACAGTAGCACAGATACGCAGTATTTT CASSPRDSSTDTQYF
TRBJ1-5 once TRBV19 . TGTGCCAGTAGTATAGTTCCCCGCAGGGGCCTTAATCAGCCCCAGCATTTT CASSIVPRRGLNQPQHF
TRBJ2-1 . TRBV6-8 TRBD2 TGTGCCAGCAGTTACGGGGGGGACTCCTACAATGAGCAGTTCTTC CASSYGGDSYNEQFF
TRBJ2-1 . TRBV29-1 . TGCAGCGCAATAGGGGGCGGGAGATCCTACAATGAGCAGTTCTTC CSAIGGGRSYNEQFF
TRBJ1-1 many TRBV11-3 . TGTGCCAGCAGCTTGCAGGGGCCGGACACTGAAGCTTTCTTT CASSLQGPDTEAFF
TRBJ2-7 medium-sized TRBV19 . TGTGCCACAAGGGGGGTCAGCTCCTACGAGCAGTACTTC CATRGVSSYEQYF
TRBJ2-3 many TRBV11-3 TRBD2 TGTGCCAGCAGCCACGAGCGGGAGGGCAGGGATACGCAGTATTTT CASSHEREGRDTQYF
TRBJ2-4 few TRBV7-8 TRBD1 TGTGCCAGCAGCTGGACAGGGCCAAACATTCAGTACTTC CASSWTGPNIQYF
TRBJ2-5 medium-sized TRBV11-3 TRBD1 TGTGCCAGCAGCGAGGGCGGACAGGGAGAGACCCAGTACTTC CASSEGGQGETQYF
TRBJ1-5 . TRBV9 . TGTGCCAGCAGCCATGGCCCCGGGCGCAATCAGCCCCAGCATTTT CASSHGPGRNQPQHF
TRBJ1-1 . TRBV28 . TGTGCCAGCAAACCGACTCTCACTGAAGCTTTCTTT CASKPTLTEAFF
TRBJ2-7 . TRBV10-2 TRBD2 TGCGCCAGCAGGGGGACTAGCGGGAACTTCTACGAGCAGTACTTC CASRGTSGNFYEQYF
TRBJ2-7 many TRBV11-3 TRBD2 TGTGCCAGCAGCCATTTGAGCACTAGCGGGAGTCCCCACGAGCAGTACTTC CASSHLSTSGSPHEQYF
TRBJ1-3 . TRBV5-1 . TGCGCCAGCAGCCCGGACAGCCGATACTCTGGAAACACCATATATTTT CASSPDSRYSGNTIYF
TRBJ2-5 . TRBV11-3 TRBD2 TGTGCCAGCAGCCCGACTAGCGGGAGAGAGACCCAGTACTTC CASSPTSGRETQYF
TRBJ2-5 . TRBV5-1 . TGCGCCAGCAGCCTAGCTATTCAGTACCAAGAGACCCAGTACTTC CASSLAIQYQETQYF
TRBJ2-1 . TRBV30 TRBD2 TGTGCCTGGCAGCGGGGCAATGAGCAGTTCTTC CAWQRGNEQFF
TRBJ2-3 few TRBV28 TRBD1 TGTGCCAGCGTTGTTTCCCTTTATCGGGACAGGGGGCTTAACACAGATACGCAGTATTTT CASVVSLYRDRGLNTDTQYF
TRBJ2-7 few TRBV6-8 TRBD1 TGTGCCAGCAGGGGGGGACAGGAAGTACAGCAGTACTTC CASRGGQEVQQYF
TRBJ2-7 many TRBV11-3 . TGTGCCAGCAGCTTAGAATTTGGGCCTTACTCCTACGAGCAGTACTTC CASSLEFGPYSYEQYF
TRBJ1-1 medium-sized TRBV9 . TGTGCCAGTACACCAGATGCGATGAACACTGAAGCTTTCTTT CASTPDAMNTEAFF
TRBJ2-5 . TRBV5-1 TRBD2 TGCGCCAGCGGCCTCGGGGCGGGAGGCGGGGAGACCCAGTACTTC CASGLGAGGGETQYF
TRBJ2-1 large TRBV6-8 TRBD2 TGTGCCATCAGTGCTGGGACTATTGATAATGAGCAGTTCTTC CAISAGTIDNEQFF
TRBJ2-7 medium-sized TRBV11-3 TRBD1 TGTGCCAGCAGCTCGCAGGGGGCCAGTTTTGAGCAGTACTTC CASSSQGASFEQYF
TRBJ2-7 few TRBV7-7 . TGTGCCAGCAGCGCGGACCCTGGAAGCTACGAGCAGTACTTC CASSADPGSYEQYF
TRBJ1-2 few TRBV6-8 . TGTGCCAGCAGTTTTGGGGGGAACCATGGCTACACCTTC CASSFGGNHGYTF
TRBJ2-7 many TRBV11-3 TRBD2 TGTGCCAGCAGCCCCGGACTAGCGGCTTCCTACGAGCAGTACTTC CASSPGLAASYEQYF
TRBJ1-1 few TRBV9 . TGTGCCAGCAGCGTAGGGACTCGAAACACTGAAGCTTTCTTT CASSVGTRNTEAFF
TRBJ2-7 many TRBV11-3 TRBD1 TGTGCCAGCAGCCAATTCCAGGACAGGGTCGGCGAGCAGTACTTC CASSQFQDRVGEQYF
TRBJ1-2 few TRBV6-8 TRBD1 TGTGCCAGCAGCCACCGGGACAGTAACTATGGCTACACCTTC CASSHRDSNYGYTF
TRBJ2-7 . TRBV28 . TGTGCCAGCAGTCCCGACGGTTACGAGCAGTACTTC CASSPDGYEQYF
TRBJ2-7 few TRBV10-2 . TGCGCCAGCAGTGGGACAAGGTCGGGCTACGAGCAGTACTTC CASSGTRSGYEQYF
TRBJ1-2 . TRBV28 . TGTGCCAGCAGTTTATATCGGGTAAAAAACCTTTTCCCTCATCATGGCTACACCTTC CASSLYRVKNLFPHHGYTF
TRBJ2-2 . TRBV28 TRBD1 TGTGCCAGCAGTTTAGTGTTTCGGACAGGGGGCAAGGGAAAGGACACCGGGGAGCTGTTTTTT CASSLVFRTGGKGKDTGELFF
TRBJ2-6 . TRBV30 . TGTGCCTGGAGTCCTTTATACCTATCGAACATTGGGGCCAACGTCCTGACTTTC CAWSPLYLSNIGANVLTF
TRBJ2-2 . TRBV25-1 . TGTGCCAGCAGTGAATTCCAGAACACCGGGGAGCTGTTTTTT CASSEFQNTGELFF
TRBJ1-1 . TRBV14 . TGTGCCAGCAGCCCTAACACTGAAGCTTTCTTT CASSPNTEAFF
TRBJ1-1 many TRBV11-3 TRBD1 TGTGCCAGCAGCCGTTTGACAGGGGGGAACACTGAAGCTTTCTTT CASSRLTGGNTEAFF
TRBJ1-3 once TRBV29-1 . TGCAGCGTTGGGGGAACCGGGTCTGGAAACACCATATATTTT CSVGGTGSGNTIYF
TRBJ2-3 . TRBV9 . TGTGCCAGCAGCGGAGGAGGGGTCACAGATACGCAGTATTTT CASSGGGVTDTQYF
TRBJ2-7 . TRBV25-1 . TGTGCCAGCAGCCAACAGGGCCTGATCTACGAGCAGTACTTC CASSQQGLIYEQYF
TRBJ2-1 many TRBV7-2 TRBD2 TGTGCCAGCAGCTTCGGACTAGCGGTTGAGCAGTTCTTC CASSFGLAVEQFF
TRBJ2-1 few TRBV9 . TGTGCCAGCAGCTATAATATAGCCCCTCAGAATGAGCAGTTCTTC CASSYNIAPQNEQFF
TRBJ2-2 . TRBV6-8 . TGTGCCAGCAAGGGGGGGGCCCGGACCGGGGAGCTGTTTTTT CASKGGARTGELFF
TRBJ1-5 few TRBV9 . TGTGCCAGCAGAAAACGGGACACAGTTGATCAGCCCCAGCATTTT CASRKRDTVDQPQHF
TRBJ2-3 few TRBV6-8 TRBD2 TGTGCCAGCAGTTACTCCGGACTAGCGGACACAGATACGCAGTATTTT CASSYSGLADTDTQYF
TRBJ2-1 medium-sized TRBV14 . TGTGCCAGCAGCCAAGCCGGGGATTGGGAGCAGTTCTTC CASSQAGDWEQFF
TRBJ1-2 . TRBV18 . TGTGCCAGCTCATCCGGACAGACCACGTTTTACACCTTC CASSSGQTTFYTF
TRBJ1-6 . TRBV5-1 . TGCGCCAGCAGCTTGGCAGGGGCGAAATCACCCCTCCACTTT CASSLAGAKSPLHF
TRBJ2-7 medium-sized TRBV11-3 . TGTGCCAGCAGCGGCGTAGTGGGGCTCTCCTACGAGCAGTACTTC CASSGVVGLSYEQYF
TRBJ1-2 many TRBV11-3 TRBD1 TGTGCCAGCAACAGGGGGCGAGAGATGAGCTATGGCTACACCTTC CASNRGREMSYGYTF